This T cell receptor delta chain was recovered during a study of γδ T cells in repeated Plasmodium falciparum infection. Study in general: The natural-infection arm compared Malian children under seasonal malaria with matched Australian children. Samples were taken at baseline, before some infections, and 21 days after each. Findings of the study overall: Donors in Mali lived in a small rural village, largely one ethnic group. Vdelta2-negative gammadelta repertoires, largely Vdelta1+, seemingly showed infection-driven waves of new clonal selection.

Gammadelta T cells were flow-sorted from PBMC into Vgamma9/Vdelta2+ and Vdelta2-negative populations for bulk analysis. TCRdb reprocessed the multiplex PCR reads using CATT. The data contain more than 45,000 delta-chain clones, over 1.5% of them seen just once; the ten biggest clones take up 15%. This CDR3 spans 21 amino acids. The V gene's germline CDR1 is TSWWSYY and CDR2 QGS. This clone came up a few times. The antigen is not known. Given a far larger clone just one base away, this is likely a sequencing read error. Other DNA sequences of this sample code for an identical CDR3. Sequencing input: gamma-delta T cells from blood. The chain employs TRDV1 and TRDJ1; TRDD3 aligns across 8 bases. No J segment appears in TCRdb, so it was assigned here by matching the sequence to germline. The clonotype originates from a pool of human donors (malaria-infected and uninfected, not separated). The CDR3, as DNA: TGTGCTCTTGGGGAACTAGTGGCCCCTAAGTACTGGGGGTCGTACACTGATAAACTCATCTTT. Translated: CALGELVAPKYWGSYTDKLIF.